The 15 T cell receptor beta chains below all came from one sample that was sequenced in a study of cytomegalovirus exposure and HLA in healthy donors. PCR involved 60 Vbeta and 13 Jbeta primers. The protocol was immunoSEQ multiplex PCR, while the TCRdb copy is restricted to in-frame clones and leaves out a portion. The sample consists of roughly 120,000 clones, around three quarters of them appearing once. The sample taken for sequencing was PBMCs. Receptor source: a woman in her twenties or thirties in good health and CMV-seronegative.

The chain joins TRBV19 to TRBJ1-2, with D possibly matching TRBD1 (6 bases). The CDR3 has 12 residues. Trimming shortened V by 7 bases and J by 8 bases, and 14 bases separated the two germline ends. Germline V gives CDR1 LNHDA, CDR2 SQIVND (reference sequence). The chain's CDR3 is CASIAGAGGYTF. The CDR3 DNA reads TGTGCCAGTATAGCAGGGGCAGGAGGCTACACCTTC. Full variable domain (outside the CDR3, taken from reference TRBV19 and TRBJ1-2): DGGITQSPKYLFRKEGQNVTLSCEQNLNHDAMYWYRQDPGQGLRLIYYSQIVNDFQKGDIAEGYSVSREKKESFPLTVTSAQKNPTAFYLCASIAGAGGYTFGSGTRLTVV.

The V call is TRBV2, the J call TRBJ1-2, with a weak D call TRBD1 (5 bases). The CDR3 runs 14 residues. V was shortened by 3 bases and J by 0 bases, with 8 bases between the two germline ends. The germline CDR1 and CDR2 sequences are SNHLY and FYNNEI. The CDR3 loop reads CASSDQGANYGYTF. The CDR3 DNA is TGTGCCAGCAGTGATCAGGGTGCTAACTATGGCTACACCTTC.

The chain has TRBV7-8 and TRBJ2-1; D may be TRBD2 (6 bases). The CDR3 extends over 14 amino acids. Germline loops: CDR1 SGHVS, CDR2 FQNEAQ. Trimming took off 0 bases at V and 4 bases at J, with 7 bases between the two ends. CDR3 sequence: CASSLAGTYNEQFF. The CDR3 region has the DNA TGTGCCAGCAGCTTAGCCGGGACTTACAATGAGCAGTTCTTC.

The chain carries TRBV30 and TRBJ1-3; the D gene is possibly TRBD1 (5 bases). V gave up 0 bases and J gave up 4 bases, with 13 bases separating them. This CDR3 spans 15 amino acids. Germline assignment: CDR1 GTSNPN and CDR2 SVGIG (reference sequence). CDR3 in amino acids: CAWSVLAGRGNTIYF. CDR3 in DNA: TGTGCCTGGAGTGTACTAGCGGGGCGCGGAAACACCATATATTTT.

The genes are TRBV5-1 and TRBJ1-1; weak D call: TRBD1 (5 bases). CDR1 and CDR2 from the germline V gene are SGHRS and YFSETQ. This CDR3 comprises 15 residues. The V gene lost 4 bases and the J gene lost 4 bases, with 17 bases spanning the gap. CDR3 sequence reads: CASSPQASGGTEAFF. CDR3 bases: TGCGCCAGCAGCCCTCAGGCCTCGGGGGGCACTGAAGCTTTCTTT. The full variable domain, in which reference TRBV5-1 and TRBJ1-1 provide the parts outside the CDR3, is KAGVTQTPRYLIKTRGQQVTLSCSPISGHRSVSWYQQTPGQGLQFLFEYFSETQRNKGNFPGRFSGRQFSNSRSEMNVSTLELGDSALYLCASSPQASGGTEAFFGQGTRLTVV.

V gene TRBV27 combines with J gene TRBJ1-3, with D tentatively TRBD1 (6 bases). Looked up from germline, CDR1 is MNHEY and CDR2 is SMNVEV (reference sequence). V was pared by 2 bases and J by 6 bases, with 14 bases between. This CDR3 is 15 amino acids long. The CDR3 nucleotides are TGTGCCAGCAGTTTAAGGGACCCAGGGGTAAACACCATATATTTT. As protein: CASSLRDPGVNTIYF.

This clone has more than one count but fewer than ten. The chain uses TRBV19 and TRBJ2-3; 7 nucleotides line up with TRBD2. The CDR3 covers 18 residues. The V gene's germline CDR1 is LNHDA and CDR2 SQIVND (reference sequence). The V segment lost 5 bases and the J segment 1 base; nucleotides outside the gene matches: 15. The CDR3 protein is CASSASGTTRPGTDTQYF. CDR3 sequence (DNA): TGTGCCAGTAGTGCCTCTGGGACTACACGACCCGGCACAGATACGCAGTATTTT.

V gene TRBV7-6 combines with J gene TRBJ1-2; 11 bases match TRBD1. CDR1 and CDR2 from the germline V gene are SGHVS and FNYEAQ. The CDR3 length is 14 residues. J lost 7 bases, V lost 5 bases, and 6 bases had no gene match. CDR3 amino acids: CASSRGQGEGGYTF. Here the CDR3 DNA reads TGTGCCAGCAGCCGGGGACAGGGGGAAGGTGGCTACACCTTC.

This chain uses TRBV15 with TRBJ2-2; TRBD2 matches at 11 bases. Germline-derived CDR1 and CDR2 are LNHNV and YYDKDF (reference sequence). Trimming at V came to 5 bases and at J to 5 bases, leaving 7 bases not matched to a gene. This CDR3 has 16 amino acids. The CDR3 sequence is CATSPDLAGGTGELFF. DNA of the CDR3: TGTGCCACCAGCCCCGACCTAGCGGGAGGTACCGGGGAGCTGTTTTTT.

V is TRBV6-6 and J is TRBJ2-7; possibly TRBD2 for D (6 bases). Trimming stripped 2 bases from V and 4 bases from J, with 15 bases between. Germline V CDR1 and CDR2: MNHNY, SVGAGI (reference sequence). This CDR3 region has 15 residues. The CDR3 spells CASSYTRGLRYEQYF. DNA for the CDR3: TGTGCCAGCAGTTACACCCGGGGACTCAGATACGAGCAGTACTTC.

This chain connects TRBV2 to TRBJ1-1, with 8 bases identical to TRBD1. CDR3 length equals 14 residues. With V trimmed by 5 bases and J by 4 bases, 6 bases remained unmatched. Germline CDR1 and CDR2: SNHLY and FYNNEI. The CDR3 is CASSREQGVTEAFF. CDR3 bases: TGTGCCAGCAGTCGGGAACAGGGGGTCACTGAAGCTTTCTTT.

This clone was picked up a small number of times. V gene TRBV5-8 combines with J gene TRBJ1-1; maybe TRBD1 (5 bases). The CDR3 loop spans 14 amino acids. The V end was cut by 0 bases, the J end by 4 bases, with 10 bases between. Looked up from germline, CDR1 is SGHTS and CDR2 is YDEGEE. The CDR3 DNA reads TGTGCCAGCAGCTTGGAGTTGGGGGGCACTGAAGCTTTCTTT. Translating it yields CASSLELGGTEAFF.

This chain connects TRBV7-2 to TRBJ1-2; D unresolved. Germline CDR1 is SGHTA and CDR2 is FQGNSA. V lost 3 bases and J lost 8, with 10 bases in between. The CDR3 runs to 12 residues. The DNA for the CDR3 is TGTGCCAGCAGCTTTGAGGGTTGGGGCTACACCTTC. This sequence encodes CASSFEGWGYTF.

CDR3 sequence (DNA): TGTGCCAGCAGCTTAAGCGGCGGATACTATGGCTACACCTTC. Amino acids: CASSLSGGYYGYTF. This chain links TRBV11-2 with TRBJ1-2, with D hard to call. Trimming cost V 2 bases and J 3 bases, with 10 bases left between them. The CDR3 consists of 14 residues. CDR1 and CDR2 (germline): SGHAT, FQNNGV.

The chain combines TRBV27 with TRBJ2-2; D may be TRBD2 (5 bases). V lost 3 bases to trimming and J lost 1 base, with 9 bases between them. The CDR3 is 15 amino acids. Germline V CDR1 and CDR2: MNHEY, SMNVEV (reference sequence). Here the CDR3 reads CASSLDSLNTGELFF. The DNA of the CDR3 is TGTGCCAGCAGTTTGGACTCTCTGAACACCGGGGAGCTGTTTTTT.